Sequencing of this T cell receptor beta chain was carried out in a study of cytomegalovirus exposure and HLA in healthy donors. Turning to the study itself: Early on, a data release was issued that held roughly 84 million unique TCRs from HLA-typed donors.

Primers included in the PCR were 60 Vbeta and 13 Jbeta primers. Authors' methods: Later, an analysis found around 80 million unique TCR beta chains, and roughly 9.9 million of these were shared. The repertoire was sequenced with immunoSEQ multiplex PCR; TCRdb's copy has only in-frame clones and lacks some. V, J and clone size are those of that table, while D and trimming were read from the DNA. The repertoire holds 70,000 or so clones, with over 75% as singletons. V was shortened by 3 bases and J by 4 bases, with 13 bases between the two germline ends. Germline CDR1 and CDR2: MNHEY and SVGAGI. CDR3 length: 14 amino acids. Notes on this clone: Its antigen remains unknown.

General study results and limits: Reported results showed that the classifier diagnosed cytomegalovirus status with high specificity and sensitivity. On later analysis, the bulk of CMV-associated TCR beta chains appeared to be HLA-restricted.

The genes are TRBV6-5 and TRBJ2-7; tentative D call: TRBD2 (6 bases). The TCR sequence derives from a woman between 25 and 40 years old in good health and CMV-seropositive. The sequencing input was PBMCs. CDR3 residues: CASSYGGAGYEQYF. CDR3 nucleotide sequence: TGTGCCAGCAGTTATGGAGGGGCGGGGTACGAGCAGTACTTC.